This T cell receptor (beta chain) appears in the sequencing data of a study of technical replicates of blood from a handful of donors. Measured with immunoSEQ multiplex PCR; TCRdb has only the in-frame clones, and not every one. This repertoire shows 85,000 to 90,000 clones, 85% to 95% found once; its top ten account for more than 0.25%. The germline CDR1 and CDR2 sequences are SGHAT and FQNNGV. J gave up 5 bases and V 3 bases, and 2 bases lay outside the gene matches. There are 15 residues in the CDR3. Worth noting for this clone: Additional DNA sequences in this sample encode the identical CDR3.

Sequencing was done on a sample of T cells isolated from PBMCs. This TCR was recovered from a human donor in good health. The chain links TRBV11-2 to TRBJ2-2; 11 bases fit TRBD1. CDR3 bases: TGTGCCAGCAGCTTCCGGGACAGGGGGACCGGGGAGCTGTTTTTT. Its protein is CASSFRDRGTGELFF.